Sequencing of this T cell receptor (beta chain) was carried out in a study of tumor-infiltrating lymphocytes in localized non-small cell lung cancer. Method: immunoSEQ multiplex PCR; TCRdb's copy keeps in-frame clones and lacks some. The sample consists of over 14,000 clones, around four fifths of them appearing once. Worth noting for this clone: Its antigen is unknown.

CDR3 length: 13 amino acids. CDR1 and CDR2 (germline): MNHEY, SVGAGI. The V end lost 6 bases, the J end lost 7 bases, and 15 bases lay between the germline ends. Study observations and caveats: Different pieces of the same tissue were used for each assay.

This chain uses TRBV6-5 with TRBJ2-5; maybe TRBD2 (6 bases). The clonotype originates from a human donor with non-small cell lung cancer. Sequences were obtained from lung tumor tissue. Here the CDR3 reads CASSTTGGRTQYF. Here the CDR3 DNA reads TGTGCCAGCAGCACCACCGGGGGTAGGACCCAGTACTTC.